The rows below give T cell receptor beta chains drawn from one sample of a study of response to subunit inactivated influenza vaccine. One entry per CDR3 protein results from TCRdb running MiXCR on the RT-PCR reads. The sample has 560,000 or so distinct CDR3 sequences, less than 8% seen once. Sample: PBMCs from blood, taken roughly 24 months after vaccination. The receptors here all came from a man aged 50-75 years who received an inactivated influenza vaccine. Each CDR3 is given with its conserved first and last residue.

J: TRBJ1-5; length: 14; V: TRBV3-1; CDR3: CASSQTGSNQPQHF
J: TRBJ2-5; length: 14; V: TRBV10-3; CDR3: CAISESGARETQYF
J: TRBJ2-5; length: 15; V: TRBV5-1; CDR3: CASSYSGPSRETQYF
J: TRBJ2-2; length: 15; V: TRBV6-4; CDR3: CASSDAGGITGELFF
J: TRBJ2-1; length: 14; V: TRBV29-1; CDR3: CSAWGASVVDEQFF
J: TRBJ1-1; length: 14; V: TRBV5-1; CDR3: CASTLGESNAEAFF
J: TRBJ1-1; length: 12; V: TRBV29-1; CDR3: CSVAHQGNEAFF
J: TRBJ2-7; length: 15; V: TRBV7-9; CDR3: CASSLGGPALTEQYF
J: TRBJ2-1; length: 18; V: TRBV9; CDR3: CASSVGFASIGPYNEQFF
J: TRBJ2-7; length: 14; V: TRBV20-1; CDR3: CSASDRGHSYEQYF